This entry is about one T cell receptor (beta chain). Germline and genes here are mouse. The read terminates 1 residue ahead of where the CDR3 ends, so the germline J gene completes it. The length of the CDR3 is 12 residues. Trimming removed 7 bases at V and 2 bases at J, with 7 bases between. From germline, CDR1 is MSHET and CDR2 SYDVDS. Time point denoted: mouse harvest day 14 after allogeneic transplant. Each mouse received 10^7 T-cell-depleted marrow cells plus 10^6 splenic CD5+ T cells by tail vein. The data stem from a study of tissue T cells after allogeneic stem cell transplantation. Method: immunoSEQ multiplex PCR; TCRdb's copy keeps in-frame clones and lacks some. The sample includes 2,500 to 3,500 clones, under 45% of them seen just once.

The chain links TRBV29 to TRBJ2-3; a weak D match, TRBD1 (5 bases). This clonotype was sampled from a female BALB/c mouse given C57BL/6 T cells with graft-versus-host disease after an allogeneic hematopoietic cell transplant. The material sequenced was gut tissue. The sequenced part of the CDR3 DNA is TGTGCTAGCAAGACAGCTGCAGAAACGCTGTAT. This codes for CASKTAAETLY. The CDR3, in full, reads CASKTAAETLYF.